The rows below give T cell receptor beta chains drawn from one sample of a study of shared clonotypes between healthy human individuals. Method: immunoSEQ multiplex PCR; TCRdb's copy keeps in-frame clones and lacks some. The sample lists 1.6 million or so clones, approximately 98.5% occurring once. The specimen was naive CD4+ T cells sorted from blood. These receptors were taken from a man younger than 45 in good health. The CDR3 runs from the conserved cysteine through the conserved F or W. D genes are given only for firm matches. Clone size is given for some rows only: seen once, a few or many times, or a class if the clone is expanded.

v_call: TRBV5-6
clone_size: -
j_call: TRBJ1-5
d_call: -
cdr3_nt: TGTGCCAGCAGCTTCTACAGGGTTGAGCCCCAGCATTTT
cdr3_aa: CASSFYRVEPQHF

v_call: TRBV10-2
clone_size: -
j_call: TRBJ2-6
d_call: -
cdr3_nt: TGCGCCAGCAGGGACTTTTTCTCTGGGGCCAACGTCCTGACTTTC
cdr3_aa: CASRDFFSGANVLTF

v_call: TRBV19
clone_size: once
j_call: TRBJ2-1
d_call: TRBD2
cdr3_nt: TGTGCCAGTACCACGGCGGGACTAGCGTCTGAGCAGTTCTTC
cdr3_aa: CASTTAGLASEQFF

v_call: TRBV6-5
clone_size: -
j_call: TRBJ2-7
d_call: TRBD2
cdr3_nt: TGTGCCAGCTCGCGACTAGCTCCGTCCTACGAGCAGTACTTC
cdr3_aa: CASSRLAPSYEQYF

v_call: TRBV10-3
clone_size: -
j_call: TRBJ2-1
d_call: TRBD2
cdr3_nt: TGTGCCATCAGTGAGCGACCGGGACTAGCGGGAGGATGGGAGCAGTTCTTC
cdr3_aa: CAISERPGLAGGWEQFF

v_call: TRBV2
clone_size: -
j_call: TRBJ2-1
d_call: -
cdr3_nt: TGTGCCAGCAGCGGATCGGGGGAGCAGTTCTTC
cdr3_aa: CASSGSGEQFF

v_call: TRBV6-5
clone_size: -
j_call: TRBJ2-3
d_call: -
cdr3_nt: TGTGCCAGCAGCAGCACAGATACGCAGTATTTT
cdr3_aa: CASSSTDTQYF

v_call: TRBV6-6
clone_size: -
j_call: TRBJ1-4
d_call: -
cdr3_nt: TGTGCCAGCAGTTACTCGAGCGGGGCAACTAATGAAAAACTGTTTTTT
cdr3_aa: CASSYSSGATNEKLFF

v_call: TRBV15
clone_size: -
j_call: TRBJ1-5
d_call: -
cdr3_nt: TGTGCCACCAGCAGAGGGGCCCAAAGGGCTGGTCAGCCCCAGCATTTT
cdr3_aa: CATSRGAQRAGQPQHF

v_call: TRBV30
clone_size: -
j_call: TRBJ2-7
d_call: TRBD1
cdr3_nt: TGTGCCTGGAGCTCCGGGACAGGGGTCACCTTC
cdr3_aa: CAWSSGTGVTF

v_call: TRBV6-5
clone_size: -
j_call: TRBJ2-7
d_call: TRBD1
cdr3_nt: TGTGCCAGCAGTTACTCCCGGACAGGGGCCTACGAGCAGTACTTC
cdr3_aa: CASSYSRTGAYEQYF

v_call: TRBV5-1
clone_size: -
j_call: TRBJ1-5
d_call: -
cdr3_nt: TGCGCCAGCAGCTTGGAGGGTCAGCCCCAGCATTTT
cdr3_aa: CASSLEGQPQHF

v_call: TRBV18
clone_size: -
j_call: TRBJ1-3
d_call: -
cdr3_nt: TGTGCCAGCTCACCCAGAGCCTCTGGAAACACCATATATTTT
cdr3_aa: CASSPRASGNTIYF

v_call: TRBV11-2
clone_size: once
j_call: TRBJ2-1
d_call: TRBD2
cdr3_nt: TGTGCCAGCAGCACCCGGACTAGCGGGAGCTACAATGAGCAGTTCTTC
cdr3_aa: CASSTRTSGSYNEQFF

v_call: TRBV30
clone_size: once
j_call: TRBJ2-7
d_call: -
cdr3_nt: TGTGCCTGGAGGGACGACAGGTGGGCCTACGAGCAGTACTTC
cdr3_aa: CAWRDDRWAYEQYF

v_call: TRBV19
clone_size: -
j_call: TRBJ1-5
d_call: -
cdr3_nt: TGTGCCAGTAGTCCGGGACGGGCAAATCAGCCCCAGCATTTT
cdr3_aa: CASSPGRANQPQHF

v_call: TRBV29-1
clone_size: -
j_call: TRBJ2-1
d_call: -
cdr3_nt: TGCAGCGTTGAAGTTGGGGTCGTTTCCGATGAGCAGTTCTTC
cdr3_aa: CSVEVGVVSDEQFF

v_call: TRBV4-1
clone_size: -
j_call: TRBJ2-1
d_call: TRBD2
cdr3_nt: TGCGCCAGCAGCCAAGAACAAGCGGGAGCATACAATGAGCAGTTCTTC
cdr3_aa: CASSQEQAGAYNEQFF

v_call: TRBV20-1
clone_size: -
j_call: TRBJ1-1
d_call: -
cdr3_nt: TGCAGTGCCCCGCGGGGCGCTGAAGCTTTCTTT
cdr3_aa: CSAPRGAEAFF

v_call: TRBV5-1
clone_size: -
j_call: TRBJ2-7
d_call: -
cdr3_nt: TGCGCCAGCAGCTTGGATCTGTGGTCGGGGGAAATTTACGAGCAGTACTTC
cdr3_aa: CASSLDLWSGEIYEQYF

v_call: TRBV27
clone_size: -
j_call: TRBJ2-3
d_call: TRBD1
cdr3_nt: TGTGCCAGCACGGGACAGGGGGCAGGATACCCCTTTGGCACAGATACGCAGTATTTT
cdr3_aa: CASTGQGAGYPFGTDTQYF

v_call: TRBV18
clone_size: -
j_call: TRBJ2-2
d_call: TRBD2
cdr3_nt: TGTGCCAGCTCACCGGGACTAGCGGGGAACACCGGGGAGCTGTTTTTT
cdr3_aa: CASSPGLAGNTGELFF

v_call: TRBV16
clone_size: -
j_call: TRBJ2-7
d_call: TRBD1
cdr3_nt: TGTGCCAGCAGCCAATTGACAGGGGGCTCGGGAGAGCAGTACTTC
cdr3_aa: CASSQLTGGSGEQYF

v_call: TRBV4-3
clone_size: -
j_call: TRBJ2-3
d_call: -
cdr3_nt: TGCGCCAGCAGCCCCGGCCAGGCGAACGGCGATACGCAGTATTTT
cdr3_aa: CASSPGQANGDTQYF

v_call: TRBV5-4
clone_size: -
j_call: TRBJ2-1
d_call: TRBD2
cdr3_nt: TGTGCCAGCAGCTTGGGGACTAGCGGGAGTATGAATGAGCAGTTCTTC
cdr3_aa: CASSLGTSGSMNEQFF

v_call: TRBV10-2
clone_size: -
j_call: TRBJ2-2
d_call: -
cdr3_nt: TGCGCCAGCAGTGTCTCAAGTTTCGACGGGGAGCTGTTTTTT
cdr3_aa: CASSVSSFDGELFF

v_call: TRBV6-5
clone_size: -
j_call: TRBJ2-5
d_call: TRBD1
cdr3_nt: TGTGCCAGCAGTTACCGGGACAGACAAGAGACCCAGTACTTC
cdr3_aa: CASSYRDRQETQYF

v_call: TRBV27
clone_size: -
j_call: TRBJ2-7
d_call: -
cdr3_nt: TGTGCCAGCACTTCCTACGAGCAGTACTTC
cdr3_aa: CASTSYEQYF

v_call: TRBV20-1
clone_size: -
j_call: TRBJ2-7
d_call: -
cdr3_nt: TGCAGTGTAGCGGTTGCCGACGAGCAGTACTTC
cdr3_aa: CSVAVADEQYF

v_call: TRBV5-4
clone_size: -
j_call: TRBJ2-7
d_call: -
cdr3_nt: TGTGCCAGCAGCTTGCAACCCTACGAGCAGTACTTC
cdr3_aa: CASSLQPYEQYF

v_call: TRBV11-2
clone_size: -
j_call: TRBJ2-1
d_call: -
cdr3_nt: TGTGCCAGCAGCTTAAGCGGCAGATACAATGAGCAGTTCTTC
cdr3_aa: CASSLSGRYNEQFF

v_call: TRBV30
clone_size: -
j_call: TRBJ1-5
d_call: -
cdr3_nt: TGTGCCTGGAGTGTACTGTCTCAGCCCCAGCATTTT
cdr3_aa: CAWSVLSQPQHF

v_call: TRBV28
clone_size: -
j_call: TRBJ1-5
d_call: TRBD1
cdr3_nt: TGTGCCAGCATAGAACAGGGGGCACAGCCCCAGCATTTT
cdr3_aa: CASIEQGAQPQHF

v_call: TRBV10-3
clone_size: -
j_call: TRBJ1-1
d_call: -
cdr3_nt: TGTGCCATCAGTGAGTTTGGAGGCCGGAACACTGAAGCTTTCTTT
cdr3_aa: CAISEFGGRNTEAFF

v_call: TRBV27
clone_size: -
j_call: TRBJ2-1
d_call: TRBD2
cdr3_nt: TGTGCCAGCAGTTTACGTGCGGGAGGGCCGAGCAATGAGCAGTTCTTC
cdr3_aa: CASSLRAGGPSNEQFF

v_call: TRBV6-1
clone_size: -
j_call: TRBJ1-2
d_call: -
cdr3_nt: TGTGCCAGCAGTGAAATTGCTGGCTACACCTTC
cdr3_aa: CASSEIAGYTF

v_call: TRBV2
clone_size: once
j_call: TRBJ1-4
d_call: -
cdr3_nt: TGTGCCAGCAGTTACTTGACTAATGAAAAACTGTTTTTT
cdr3_aa: CASSYLTNEKLFF

v_call: TRBV15
clone_size: -
j_call: TRBJ2-4
d_call: -
cdr3_nt: TGTGCCACCAGCAGAGAAGCGGCCAAAAACATTCAGTACTTC
cdr3_aa: CATSREAAKNIQYF

v_call: TRBV18
clone_size: -
j_call: TRBJ2-7
d_call: TRBD1
cdr3_nt: TGTGCCAGCTCAGCCGGGACAGGGGCCCTCGAGCAGTACTTC
cdr3_aa: CASSAGTGALEQYF

v_call: TRBV10-3
clone_size: -
j_call: TRBJ2-7
d_call: TRBD1
cdr3_nt: TGTGCCATCATGGGACAGGGAACCTACGAGCAGTACTTC
cdr3_aa: CAIMGQGTYEQYF

v_call: TRBV2
clone_size: -
j_call: TRBJ2-3
d_call: -
cdr3_nt: TGTGCCAGCAGTGAAGATGAGTTATCAGGGGGCACAGATACGCAGTATTTT
cdr3_aa: CASSEDELSGGTDTQYF

v_call: TRBV18
clone_size: -
j_call: TRBJ2-5
d_call: TRBD2
cdr3_nt: TGTGCCAGCTCACCCACGGGACTAGCGGGAGTATTTGGAGAGACCCAGTACTTC
cdr3_aa: CASSPTGLAGVFGETQYF

v_call: TRBV19
clone_size: -
j_call: TRBJ1-4
d_call: -
cdr3_nt: TGTGCCAGTAGACAGGAAGAAAAACTGTTTTTT
cdr3_aa: CASRQEEKLFF